This T cell receptor beta chain was sequenced in a study of T-cell reconstitution after alpha-beta-depleted transplantation in children. General study points: T cells produced anew were the main source of T-cell counts and diversity one year after transplant.

Unique molecular identifiers tagged the TCRbeta library. Each CDR3 protein gets one entry after TCRdb re-called the PCR reads with MiXCR. The sample lists 350,000 to 500,000 distinct CDR3 sequences, around 46% seen once, with under 35% in the top ten. About this clonotype: Antigen specificity is unknown.

V gave up 0 bases and J gave up 5 bases, with 13 bases separating them. The germline V gene encodes CDR1 DFQATT and CDR2 SNEGSKA (reference sequence). The CDR3 has 14 residues. The TCR sequence derives from a girl aged 2 to 9 with aplastic anemia, due to receive a stem cell transplant. Sequenced material: PBMCs, taken before TCRalphabeta/CD19-depleted stem cell transplant. The chain employs TRBV20-1 and TRBJ1-1; D is unresolved. CDR3 in amino acids: CSARDPAGETEAFF. CDR3 bases: TGCAGTGCTAGAGATCCGGCAGGAGAAACTGAAGCTTTCTTT.